A single sample gave rise to the 9 T cell receptor beta chains below, sequenced in a study of T-cell memory formation after mild COVID-19. TCRdb used MiXCR to reprocess the 5' RACE reads, holding one entry per CDR3 protein. The repertoire has roughly 600,000 distinct CDR3 sequences, under 20% of them found once; the top ten carry around 12%. The sequencing input was PBMCs or a T cell subset sorted from them (not recorded which). These TCRs come from an adult woman who had mild COVID-19 (a few samples of this study predate the infection). Cell type and time point are not known.

The rearrangement uses TRBV4-2 and TRBJ2-1; D unclear. The germline V and J ends were trimmed by 0 bases and 6 bases, with 6 bases remaining between them. Germline-derived CDR1 and CDR2 are LGHNA and YNFKEQ. This CDR3 comprises 13 residues. This chain's CDR3 is CASSQDSRNEQFF. The CDR3 region has the DNA TGTGCCAGCAGCCAAGACAGTCGCAATGAGCAGTTCTTC.

This chain links TRBV4-2 with TRBJ2-7; no reliable D call. The CDR3 has 14 amino acids. Germline V lookup: CDR1 LGHNA, CDR2 YNFKEQ. Trimming removed 1 base from V and 3 bases from J, with 10 bases in between. Written as DNA, the CDR3 is TGTGCCAGCAGCCAAGGGGTTTTGGGCTACGAGCAGTACTTC. Translated: CASSQGVLGYEQYF.

The chain couples TRBV7-3 to TRBJ2-5; 9 bases align to TRBD2. Germline CDR1 SGHTA, CDR2 FQGTGA. With 0 bases clipped from V and 2 bases from J, the junction kept 4 bases outside the gene matches. The CDR3 is 16 residues long. CDR3 coding DNA: TGTGCCAGCAGCTTAACCGGAGCGGGGGGTCAAGAGACCCAGTACTTC. Amino acids: CASSLTGAGGQETQYF.

The genes are TRBV4-1 and TRBJ2-7, with D perhaps TRBD2 (6 bases). The CDR3 is made up of 16 amino acids. Trimming removed 3 bases at V and 5 bases at J, with 20 bases between. CDR1 and CDR2 (germline): MGHRA, YSYEKL. The CDR3 nucleotides are TGCGCCAGCAGCCATCTGGGGAGTTCAGGGAGGCACGAGCAGTACTTC. The encoded protein is CASSHLGSSGRHEQYF.

This clonotype appeared a few times. The rearrangement links TRBV12-3 or TRBV12-4 to TRBJ2-1; perhaps TRBD1 as D (6 bases). The CDR3 runs to 13 residues. Deletions cut 0 bases from V and 9 bases from J, with 9 bases between. CDR3 bases: TGTGCCAGCAGTTTAGCGTACAGGGCTGAGCAGTTCTTC. Amino acids: CASSLAYRAEQFF.

This clonotype was picked up a small number of times. The chain couples TRBV4-1 to TRBJ2-5, with D uncertain. The CDR3 sequence is 12 residues long. CDR1 MGHRA and CDR2 YSYEKL come from the germline V gene. V was clipped by 0 bases and J by 6 bases, with 5 bases between them. The CDR3 DNA sequence: TGCGCCAGCAGCCAAGAGGGGAAGACCCAGTACTTC. Amino acids: CASSQEGKTQYF.

The chain employs TRBV10-3 and TRBJ2-7, with 7 bases lining up with TRBD1. Trimming at V came to 3 bases and at J to 0 bases, leaving 8 bases not matched to a gene. Per germline, CDR1 ENHRY and CDR2 SYGVKD. There are 16 residues in the CDR3. The CDR3 nucleotides are TGTGCCATCAGTGACCCCCAGGGGGACAGCTCCTACGAGCAGTACTTC. Amino acids: CAISDPQGDSSYEQYF.

This clonotype was counted only a few times. The chain is built from TRBV5-4 and TRBJ2-7, with 9 bases that match TRBD1. Trimming removed 0 bases from V and 7 bases from J; junction bases left unmatched: 8. The length of the CDR3 is 15 residues. Germline-derived CDR1 and CDR2 are SGHNT and YYREEE (reference sequence). CDR3 amino acids: CASSLGWTGDGEQYF. As DNA, the CDR3 is TGTGCCAGCAGCTTGGGCTGGACAGGGGACGGTGAGCAGTACTTC. The variable domain in full, with the rest retrieved from reference TRBV5-4 and TRBJ2-7, is ETGVTQSPTHLIKTRGQQVTLRCSSQSGHNTVSWYQQALGQGPQFIFQYYREEENGRGNFPPRFSGLQFPNYSSELNVNALELDDSALYLCASSLGWTGDGEQYFGPGTRLTVT.

In this sample, this clonotype turned up a few times. The chain combines TRBV11-1 with TRBJ2-5; 8 bases match TRBD1. Trimming cost V 0 bases and J 5 bases; bases outside gene matches: 2. The CDR3 is 14 residues long. Germline V gene lookup returns CDR1 SGHAT and CDR2 FQDESV (reference sequence). DNA of the CDR3: TGTGCCAGCAGCTTAGCAGACAGGGGTGAGACCCAGTACTTC. Residues: CASSLADRGETQYF.